A single T cell receptor (beta chain) is shown here with its context. Its antigen is currently unknown. Sequenced by immunoSEQ multiplex PCR; TCRdb stores in-frame clones only, minus some. The sample lists about 23,000 clones; around three quarters were seen once. Every patient relapsed after autologous stem cell transplantation, and brentuximab vedotin exposure varied. Patients showed best responses of complete response, partial response or progressive disease. These data belong to a study of PD-1 blockade in classical Hodgkin lymphoma. V was clipped by 4 bases and J by 1 base, with 17 bases between them. Germline loops: CDR1 SGDLS, CDR2 YYNGEE. The CDR3 totals 16 residues. General study findings and limits: Relative to healthy donors, newly diagnosed patients reportedly had lower baseline TCR diversity, which was reported as lower still in relapsed/refractory patients. TCR diversity rose significantly by C4D1 in CD4+ but not CD8+ cells. For complete responders, baseline diversity was comparable to that of newly diagnosed patients.

The clonotype comes from a human donor with classical Hodgkin lymphoma. The rearrangement uses TRBV9 and TRBJ1-1; no reliable D call. Sequencing was performed on peripheral blood mononuclear cells (PBMCs), taken before the second cycle of nivolumab. CDR3 residues: CASSPIIALPNTEAFF. CDR3 nucleotides: TGTGCCAGCAGCCCCATTATAGCCCTACCGAACACTGAAGCTTTCTTT.